In its sample, the clone carrying this T cell receptor beta chain was seen once. These data belong to a study of blood T cell repertoires in COVID-19. V shed 5 bases, J shed 3 bases, and the junction held 6 bases outside the gene matches. This CDR3 comprises 15 residues. Germline assignment: CDR1 SGHTA and CDR2 FQGNSA. TCRdb's table, derived via immunoSEQ multiplex PCR, lists solely in-frame clones and lacks some. The table includes fewer than 250,000 clones, 82% detected once. This chain uses TRBV7-2 with TRBJ1-5; 8 bases are shared with TRBD1. Sample: peripheral blood. This TCR derives from a woman in her seventies with acute or convalescent COVID-19. CDR3 nucleotide sequence: TGTGCCAGCAGCAAAAAGGGACAGGTCAATCAGCCCCAGCATTTT. It codes for CASSKKGQVNQPQHF.